Presented here are 16 T cell receptor beta chains from one specimen sequenced in a study of spatial heterogeneity in lung cancer. The time point here: sample taken at primary tumor resection. One entry per CDR3 protein results from TCRdb running MiXCR on the 5' RACE reads. The sample lists around 66,000 distinct CDR3 sequences; about 6.6% were seen once. Specimen: PBMCs, collected at surgery. The receptors originated from a female donor with early-stage non-small cell lung cancer.

This clonotype was seen ten or more times. The chain uses TRBV5-1 and TRBJ2-2, with D perhaps TRBD1 (6 bases). The CDR3 consists of 15 residues. Germline CDR1 reads SGHRS; CDR2 reads YFSETQ. V lost 1 base, J lost 2 bases, and 9 bases lay in between. The CDR3 DNA is TGCGCCAGCAGCTTGACACAGGGTAACACCGGGGAGCTGTTTTTT. It specifies CASSLTQGNTGELFF. The complete variable domain, with remaining parts taken from reference TRBV5-1 and TRBJ2-2, reads KAGVTQTPRYLIKTRGQQVTLSCSPISGHRSVSWYQQTPGQGLQFLFEYFSETQRNKGNFPGRFSGRQFSNSRSEMNVSTLELGDSALYLCASSLTQGNTGELFFGEGSRLTVL.

This clonotype has a handful of counts. The V gene is TRBV28, the J gene TRBJ2-2; TRBD2 agrees at 10 bases. Germline trimming cut 8 bases from V and 4 bases from J; bases unmatched to any gene: 4. The CDR3 extends over 14 amino acids. The V gene's germline CDR1 is MDHEN and CDR2 SYDVKM. The CDR3 sequence is CASLGLASTGELFF. CDR3 nucleotides: TGTGCCAGCCTGGGACTAGCGAGCACCGGGGAGCTGTTTTTT.

Details on this clonotype: A read error may explain this, as a much larger clone is one base away. The V call is TRBV5-4, the J call TRBJ2-1, with 10 bases aligning to TRBD1. In germline, CDR1 is SGHNT, CDR2 YYREEE (reference sequence). Trimming took 4 bases from V and 14 from J; bases not matched to a gene: 12. The CDR3 totals 14 residues. The CDR3 region is CASSNRDRGPQEFF. CDR3 sequence (DNA): TGTGCCAGCAGCAACCGGGACAGGGGACCCCAGGAGTTCTTC.

Worth noting for this clonotype: Being one base from a much bigger clone, this may be a read error. V usage is TRBV11-2 and J usage is TRBJ1-3; possible D gene TRBD1, 5 bases. This CDR3 is built from 16 residues. The germline gives CDR1 SGHAT, CDR2 FQNNGV. CDR3 sequence (DNA): TGTGCCGGCAGCTTAGCCCGGACCCTCGGGGCAAACACCATATATTTT. Amino acids: CAGSLARTLGANTIYF.

This clonotype was seen at least ten times. The chain combines TRBV29-1 with TRBJ1-1, with D perhaps TRBD1 (6 bases). This CDR3 spans 14 amino acids. V was pared by 1 base and J by 6 bases, with 15 bases between. Germline loops: CDR1 SQVTM, CDR2 ANQGSEA. The chain's CDR3 is CSVEVTTGIPEAFF. In DNA, the CDR3 is TGCAGCGTTGAAGTTACCACAGGGATTCCTGAAGCTTTCTTT. The full variable domain, rest sourced from reference TRBV29-1 and TRBJ1-1, is SAVISQKPSRDICQRGTSLTIQCQVDSQVTMMFWYRQQPGQSLTLIATANQGSEATYESGFVIDKFPISRPNLTFSTLTVSNMSPEDSSIYLCSVEVTTGIPEAFFGQGTRLTVV.

This clonotype has at least ten counts. This rearrangement joins TRBV20-1 to TRBJ1-2; D is undetermined. Germline lookup yields CDR1 DFQATT and CDR2 SNEGSKA (reference sequence). V gave up 3 bases and J gave up 5 bases, with 10 bases separating them. This CDR3 is 12 amino acids long. CDR3 region: CSARDLGYGYTF. CDR3 bases: TGCAGTGCTAGGGACTTGGGATATGGCTACACCTTC.

In this sample, this clonotype turned up many times. V usage is TRBV6-6 and J usage is TRBJ2-5, with D possibly TRBD1 on 5 matching bases. V was trimmed by 5 bases and J by 4 bases, leaving 17 bases between them. The CDR3 loop spans 15 amino acids. Germline V gene sequence: CDR1 MNHNY, CDR2 SVGAGI (reference sequence). CDR3 residues: CASSTPSGNRETQYF. CDR3 sequence (DNA): TGTGCCAGCAGTACACCCTCAGGGAACCGAGAGACCCAGTACTTC.

In its sample, this clonotype was seen a few times. V usage is TRBV7-2 and J usage is TRBJ2-6, with a weak D call TRBD1 (5 bases). The CDR3 extends over 18 amino acids. CDR1 and CDR2 (germline): SGHTA, FQGNSA. The V end lost 1 base, the J end lost 1 base, and 14 bases lay between the germline ends. CDR3 in DNA: TGTGCCAGCAGCTTAGTGGCAGGGCTATCTTCTGGGGCCAACGTCCTGACTTTC. This codes for CASSLVAGLSSGANVLTF.

This clonotype was picked up a small number of times. This chain uses TRBV27 with TRBJ2-7; 11 bases match TRBD1. The germline V gene encodes CDR1 MNHEY and CDR2 SMNVEV (reference sequence). The ends lost 3 bases at V and 3 bases at J; junction bases unmatched: 16. The CDR3 sequence is 19 residues long. The CDR3, as DNA: TGTGCCAGCAGTTTTTCCGGGACAGGGGGATTCAGTATCCACTACGAGCAGTACTTC. This gives the protein CASSFSGTGGFSIHYEQYF.

In this sample, this clonotype turned up many times. The chain recombines TRBV11-2 with TRBJ1-1, with 10 bases matching TRBD1. V lost 1 base, J lost 11 bases, and 7 bases stayed unmatched. Germline V lookup: CDR1 SGHAT, CDR2 FQNNGV. The length of the CDR3 is 14 residues. CDR3 protein: CASSLVRDRGWAFF. For the CDR3, the DNA is TGTGCCAGCAGCTTAGTTAGGGACAGGGGATGGGCTTTCTTT.

This clonotype has just one count. The J gene is TRBJ2-2, the V gene TRBV5-4; D is ambiguous. V was shortened by 1 base and J by 1 base, with 2 bases between the two germline ends. This CDR3 spans 13 amino acids. Germline V CDR1 and CDR2: SGHNT, YYREEE (reference sequence). CDR3 bases: TGTGCCAGCAGCTTGATGAACACCGGGGAGCTGTTTTTT. Translated: CASSLMNTGELFF. The full variable domain, rest sourced from reference TRBV5-4 and TRBJ2-2, is ETGVTQSPTHLIKTRGQQVTLRCSSQSGHNTVSWYQQALGQGPQFIFQYYREEENGRGNFPPRFSGLQFPNYSSELNVNALELDDSALYLCASSLMNTGELFFGEGSRLTVL.

This clonotype was counted between two and nine times. The chain combines TRBV3-1 with TRBJ2-3; unclear D gene. V lost 0 bases to trimming and J lost 4 bases, with 8 bases between them. Per the germline V gene, CDR1 is LGHDT and CDR2 is YNNKEL (reference sequence). The length of the CDR3 is 14 residues. The CDR3 sequence: CASSQDWSSDTQYF. CDR3 bases: TGTGCCAGCAGCCAAGATTGGTCCTCAGATACGCAGTATTTT.

This clonotype has at least ten counts. The chain is built from TRBV4-2 and TRBJ1-5, with 8 bases aligning to TRBD1. V was clipped by 4 bases and J by 4 bases; unmatched bases: 9. Germline V CDR1 and CDR2: LGHNA, YNFKEQ. The CDR3 extends over 16 amino acids. The CDR3 reads CASSPPSGQANQPQHF. CDR3 DNA sequence: TGTGCCAGCAGCCCCCCCTCGGGACAGGCGAATCAGCCCCAGCATTTT.

This clonotype was observed a few times. This chain links TRBV5-6 with TRBJ1-6, with D possibly TRBD1 on 6 matching bases. CDR1 and CDR2 from the germline V gene are SGHDT and YYEEEE. The germline V and J ends were trimmed by 2 bases and 7 bases, with 13 bases remaining between them. The CDR3 totals 15 residues. The CDR3 region is CASSLSQGRNSPLHF. CDR3 nucleotide sequence: TGTGCCAGCAGCTTATCCCAGGGGAGGAATTCACCCCTCCACTTT.

This clonotype was found a few times. The CDR3 DNA reads as TGTGCCAGCAGCTGGGACACCTCCCAATCACCCCTCCACTTT. Translating gives CASSWDTSQSPLHF. The chain uses TRBV7-2 and TRBJ1-6; D possibly corresponds to TRBD1 (6 bases). The CDR3 is 14 residues long. CDR1 is SGHTA and CDR2 is FQGNSA in the germline V gene. Trimming removed 4 bases from V and 10 bases from J, with 14 bases in between. The full variable domain, rest sourced from reference TRBV7-2 and TRBJ1-6, is GAGVSQSPSNKVTEKGKDVELRCDPISGHTALYWYRQSLGQGLEFLIYFQGNSAPDKSGLPSDRFSAERTGGSVSTLTIQRTQQEDSAVYLCASSWDTSQSPLHFGNGTRLTVT.

This clonotype occurred a few times. The chain recombines TRBV12-3 or TRBV12-4 with TRBJ1-1; no reliable D call. Trimming pared 2 bases from V and 6 bases from J, leaving 13 bases between. This CDR3 has 14 amino acids. The CDR3 region has the DNA TGTGCCAGCAGTTTATTTCTGGCATCACCTGAAGCTTTCTTT. It yields the protein CASSLFLASPEAFF.